One and the same sample provided the 12 T cell receptor beta chains below, sequenced in a study of T cell changes during pregnancy in multiple sclerosis. Only in-frame clones appear in the TCRdb table, and some are missing; sequencing was by immunoSEQ multiplex PCR. This table holds some 20,000 clones, 75% to 90% found once. The sample consisted of CD8+ T cells from peripheral blood mononuclear cells, taken after pregnancy. The source is a female donor in good health, enrolled as a control in a pregnancy study.

A single count supports this clone. This chain joins TRBV27 and TRBJ1-5, with D hard to call. Germline V gives CDR1 MNHEY, CDR2 SMNVEV (reference sequence). The CDR3 totals 13 residues. V dropped 6 bases and J dropped 4 bases, with 10 bases sitting between them. The DNA of the CDR3 is TGTGCCAGCAGCGATTACACAAATCAGCCCCAGCATTTT. Amino acid sequence: CASSDYTNQPQHF.

The rearrangement links TRBV30 to TRBJ1-1; D might be TRBD1 (6 bases). CDR1 and CDR2 (germline): GTSNPN, SVGIG (reference sequence). This CDR3 is 13 amino acids long. Trimming stripped 6 bases from V and 1 base from J, with 12 bases between. CDR3 nucleotides: TGTGCCTGCCGCGAACAGGGGAACACTGAAGCTTTCTTT. Translated: CACREQGNTEAFF.

In the case of this clone: Other DNA sequences in this specimen translate into the identical CDR3. The chain uses TRBV6-4 and TRBJ2-3; D is possibly TRBD2 (6 bases). Per germline, CDR1 MRHNA and CDR2 SNTAGT. There are 13 residues in the CDR3. With 6 bases removed from V and 2 bases from J, the gap between germline ends came to 9 bases. This CDR3 reads CASSGGDTDTQYF. The CDR3 bases are TGTGCCAGCAGCGGGGGTGACACAGATACGCAGTATTTT.

The chain carries TRBV27 and TRBJ1-3, with a possible D match to TRBD1 (5 bases). This CDR3 comprises 15 residues. Per the germline V gene, CDR1 is MNHEY and CDR2 is SMNVEV (reference sequence). The V end lost 2 bases, the J end lost 3 bases, and 11 bases lay between the germline ends. This chain's CDR3 is CASSLIGGGGNTIYF. The CDR3 DNA reads as TGTGCCAGCAGTTTAATCGGGGGAGGTGGAAACACCATATATTTT.

V gene TRBV19 combines with J gene TRBJ1-1, with no clear D. V lost 3 bases, J lost 2 bases, and 10 bases lay in between. Germline CDR1 and CDR2: LNHDA and SQIVND (reference sequence). This CDR3 contains 14 residues. CDR3 DNA: TGTGCCAGTAGTATGAGGGCCAGCAACACTGAAGCTTTCTTT. Translated, it gives CASSMRASNTEAFF.

V is TRBV5-6 and J is TRBJ2-5; 9 bases map to TRBD1. The CDR3 covers 15 residues. J lost 3 bases, V lost 2 bases, and 5 bases had no gene match. Per germline, CDR1 SGHDT and CDR2 YYEEEE. The CDR3, as DNA: TGTGCCAGCAGCTTTGGAACAGGGGGCGAAGAGACCCAGTACTTC. As protein: CASSFGTGGEETQYF. The full variable domain, completed using reference TRBV5-6 and TRBJ2-5, is DAGVTQSPTHLIKTRGQQVTLRCSPKSGHDTVSWYQQALGQGPQFIFQYYEEEERQRGNFPDRFSGHQFPNYSSELNVNALLLGDSALYLCASSFGTGGEETQYFGPGTRLLVL.

The V and J genes are TRBV19 and TRBJ2-7, with 9 bases identical to TRBD2. J gave up 2 bases and V 3 bases, and 5 bases lay outside the gene matches. Germline V gene lookup returns CDR1 LNHDA and CDR2 SQIVND (reference sequence). The CDR3 runs 15 residues. CDR3 loop: CASSIRLADPYEQYF. In nucleotides, the CDR3 is TGTGCCAGTAGTATTCGACTAGCGGACCCCTACGAGCAGTACTTC.

The chain uses TRBV6-5 and TRBJ2-3, with 9 bases matching TRBD2. The germline V gene has CDR1 MNHEY and CDR2 SVGAGI. Trimming removed 7 bases from V and 5 bases from J; junction bases left unmatched: 10. This CDR3 is built from 15 residues. CDR3 protein: CASKSAGGQGDTQYF. DNA for the CDR3: TGTGCCAGCAAAAGTGCGGGGGGGCAAGGAGATACGCAGTATTTT.

The CDR3 region is CASSYSVARLNEQFF. The CDR3 nucleotides read TGTGCCAGCAGTTACTCGGTCGCCAGACTTAATGAGCAGTTCTTC. The V gene is TRBV6-5, the J gene TRBJ2-1; D remains unclear. This CDR3 is built from 15 residues. CDR1 is MNHEY, CDR2 SVGAGI, per germline. The germline V and J ends were trimmed by 0 bases and 7 bases, with 13 bases remaining between them.

The CDR3 spells CASSLVRGLSYEQYF. The DNA for the CDR3 is TGTGCCAGCAGCTTAGTCAGGGGATTGAGCTACGAGCAGTACTTC. The rearrangement joins TRBV7-2 to TRBJ2-7; tentative D call: TRBD1 (6 bases). Between the trimmed V and J ends, which lost 1 base and 3 bases, there was a span of 13 bases. The CDR3 length is 15 residues. The germline V gene encodes CDR1 SGHTA and CDR2 FQGNSA.

The chain employs TRBV6-5 and TRBJ1-2; unclear D gene. The CDR3 is 14 residues long. The germline V gene encodes CDR1 MNHEY and CDR2 SVGAGI. The germline V and J ends were trimmed by 4 bases and 8 bases, with 17 bases remaining between them. The CDR3 loop is CASSSPRAGRGYTF. In DNA, the CDR3 is TGTGCCAGCAGTTCACCCCGCGCCGGGAGGGGCTACACCTTC.

The rearrangement uses TRBV9 and TRBJ1-5, with 10 bases matching TRBD1. There are 17 residues in the CDR3. The germline CDR1 and CDR2 sequences are SGDLS and YYNGEE. V was clipped by 4 bases and J by 4 bases; unmatched bases: 11. The CDR3 coding sequence is TGTGCCAGCAGCTTGGGGGACAGGGGATTTGGTAATCAGCCCCAGCATTTT. This sequence encodes CASSLGDRGFGNQPQHF.